Sequencing of this T cell receptor (beta chain) was carried out in a study of beta chain features in type 1 diabetes. Study findings and constraints: In every one of the four CD4+ subsets, TCRB CDR3s were moderately but significantly shorter in Type 1 diabetes patients.

As for this clone: The antigen remains unidentified.

CDR1 SGHTA and CDR2 FQGTGA come from the germline V gene. The CDR3 covers 14 residues. V lost 4 bases, J lost 5 bases, and 14 bases lay in between. Reverse transcribing all isolated RNA meant expressed TCRB transcripts were sequenced. Approximately 3.6 million reads, on average, came from each naive, central memory and regulatory T cell sample. Here immunoSEQ multiplex PCR was the method, and the copy in TCRdb shows in-frame clones only, minus some. The table includes just over 450,000 clones, around 30% detected once. The TCR comes from a man younger than 35 in good health. The rearrangement links TRBV7-3 to TRBJ1-1, with D unresolved. Material for sequencing was naive CD4+ T cells from blood. The chain's CDR3 is CASSSGPLGTEAFF. The DNA of the CDR3 is TGTGCCAGCAGCTCGGGTCCTCTTGGAACTGAAGCTTTCTTT.